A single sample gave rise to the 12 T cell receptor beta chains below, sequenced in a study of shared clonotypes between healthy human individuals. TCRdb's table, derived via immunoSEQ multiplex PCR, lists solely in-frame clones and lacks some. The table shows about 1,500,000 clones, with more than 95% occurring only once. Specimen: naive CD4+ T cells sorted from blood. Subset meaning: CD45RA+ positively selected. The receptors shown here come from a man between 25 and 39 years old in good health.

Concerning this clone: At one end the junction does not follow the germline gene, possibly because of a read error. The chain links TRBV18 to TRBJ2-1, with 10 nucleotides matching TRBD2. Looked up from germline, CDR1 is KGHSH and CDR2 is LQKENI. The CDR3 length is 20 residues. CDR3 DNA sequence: TGTGCCAGCCCACCACTTTCGGGGCTAGCGGGAGCCATTTCCTACAATGAGCAGTTCTTC. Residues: CASPPLSGLAGAISYNEQFF.

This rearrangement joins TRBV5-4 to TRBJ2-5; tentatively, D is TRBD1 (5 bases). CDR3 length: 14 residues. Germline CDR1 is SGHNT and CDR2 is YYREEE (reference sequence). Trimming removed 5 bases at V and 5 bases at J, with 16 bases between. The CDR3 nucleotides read TGTGCCAGCAGTTTATTCCAGGGTACCGAGACCCAGTACTTC. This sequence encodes CASSLFQGTETQYF.

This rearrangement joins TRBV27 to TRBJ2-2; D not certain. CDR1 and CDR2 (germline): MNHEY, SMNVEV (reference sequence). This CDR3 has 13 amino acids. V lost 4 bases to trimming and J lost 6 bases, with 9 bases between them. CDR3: CASSSWVAGELFF. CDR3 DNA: TGTGCCAGCAGTTCCTGGGTTGCCGGGGAGCTGTTTTTT.

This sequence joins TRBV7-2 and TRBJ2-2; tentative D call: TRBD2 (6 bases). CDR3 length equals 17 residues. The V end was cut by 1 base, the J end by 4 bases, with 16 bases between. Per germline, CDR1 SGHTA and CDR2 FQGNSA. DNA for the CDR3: TGTGCCAGCAGCTTAGTTGGCGGGGCCGGCGGCACCGGGGAGCTGTTTTTT. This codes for CASSLVGGAGGTGELFF.

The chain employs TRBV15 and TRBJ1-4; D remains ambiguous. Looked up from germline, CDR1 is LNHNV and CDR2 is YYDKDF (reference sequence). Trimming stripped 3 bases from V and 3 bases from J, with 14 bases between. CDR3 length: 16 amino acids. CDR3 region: CATSRGFGLANEKLFF. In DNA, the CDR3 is TGTGCCACCAGCAGGGGGTTTGGTCTGGCTAATGAAAAACTGTTTTTT. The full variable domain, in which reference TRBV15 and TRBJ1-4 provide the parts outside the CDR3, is DAMVIQNPRYQVTQFGKPVTLSCSQTLNHNVMYWYQQKSSQAPKLLFHYYDKDFNNEADTPDNFQSRRPNTSFCFLDIRSPGLGDTAMYLCATSRGFGLANEKLFFGSGTQLSVL.

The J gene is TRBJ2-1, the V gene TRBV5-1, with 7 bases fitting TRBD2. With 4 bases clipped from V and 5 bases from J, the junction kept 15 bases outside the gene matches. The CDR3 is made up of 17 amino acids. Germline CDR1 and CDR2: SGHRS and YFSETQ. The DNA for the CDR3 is TGCGCCAGCAGCGTCGTGACCCGAGCGGGGAGAAACAATGAGCAGTTCTTC. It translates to CASSVVTRAGRNNEQFF.

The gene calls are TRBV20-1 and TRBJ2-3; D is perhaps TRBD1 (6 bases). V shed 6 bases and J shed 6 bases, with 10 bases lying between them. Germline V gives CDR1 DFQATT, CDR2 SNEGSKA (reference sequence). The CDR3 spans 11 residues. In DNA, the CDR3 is TGCAGTGCCAGTACAGGGGATACGCAGTATTTT. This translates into CSASTGDTQYF.

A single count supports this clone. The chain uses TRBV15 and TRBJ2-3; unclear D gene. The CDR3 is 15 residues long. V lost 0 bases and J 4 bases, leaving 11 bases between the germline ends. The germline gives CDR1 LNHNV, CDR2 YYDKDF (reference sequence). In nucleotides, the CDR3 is TGTGCCACCAGCAGAGATCCCCCACCTCCAGATACGCAGTATTTT. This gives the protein CATSRDPPPPDTQYF.

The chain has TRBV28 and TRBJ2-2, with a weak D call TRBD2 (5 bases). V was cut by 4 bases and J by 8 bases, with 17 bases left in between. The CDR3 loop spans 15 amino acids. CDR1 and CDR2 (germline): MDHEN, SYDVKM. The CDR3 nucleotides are TGTGCCAGCAGTTCTTTAGGAACCCGGGGAGGGGAGCTGTTTTTT. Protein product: CASSSLGTRGGELFF.

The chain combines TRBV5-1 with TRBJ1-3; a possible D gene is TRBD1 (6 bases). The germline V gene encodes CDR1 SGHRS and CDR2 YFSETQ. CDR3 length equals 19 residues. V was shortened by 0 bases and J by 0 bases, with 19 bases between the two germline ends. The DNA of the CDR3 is TGCGCCAGCAGCTTGGGTTCGGGGGCGCGCGCCATCTCTGGAAACACCATATATTTT. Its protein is CASSLGSGARAISGNTIYF.

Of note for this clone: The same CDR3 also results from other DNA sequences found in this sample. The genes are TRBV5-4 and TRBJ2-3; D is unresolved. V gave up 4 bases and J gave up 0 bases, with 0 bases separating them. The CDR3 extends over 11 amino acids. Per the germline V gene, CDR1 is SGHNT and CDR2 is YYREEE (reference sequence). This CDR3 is CASSSTDTQYF. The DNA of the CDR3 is TGTGCCAGCAGCAGCACAGATACGCAGTATTTT.

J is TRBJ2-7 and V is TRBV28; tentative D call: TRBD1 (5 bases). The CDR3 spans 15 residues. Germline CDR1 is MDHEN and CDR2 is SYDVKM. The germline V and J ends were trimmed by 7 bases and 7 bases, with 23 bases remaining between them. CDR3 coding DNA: TGTGCCAGCACCCTAGGGGCTCCGGTTCGACGAGAGCAGTACTTC. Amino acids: CASTLGAPVRREQYF.